Listed below are T cell receptor beta chains from one sample, sequenced in a study of T cell changes during pregnancy in multiple sclerosis. Sequencing used immunoSEQ multiplex PCR; TCRdb keeps in-frame clones, though not all of them. The table shows about 54,000 clones, with 91% occurring only once. The sample in question was peripheral blood, obtained after pregnancy. The receptors were sampled from a female donor in good health, enrolled as a control in a pregnancy study. Both conserved end residues are part of each CDR3. A D gene is named only where the DNA matches it firmly. Part of the rows lack a size; the others show once, few, many or a class for expanded clones.

V	size	D	J	DNA	CDR3
TRBV7-9	.	TRBD1	TRBJ1-1	TGTGCCAGCACTGGACAGGGAGGCACTGAAGCTTTCTTT	CASTGQGGTEAFF
TRBV5-1	.	TRBD1	TRBJ1-3	TGCGCCAGCAGCCCCAGACAGGGGTTCTCTGGAAACACCATATATTTT	CASSPRQGFSGNTIYF
TRBV9	.	TRBD1	TRBJ1-1	TGTGCCAGCAGCGCCGCGACAGGGGGGACTGAAGCTTTCTTT	CASSAATGGTEAFF
TRBV5-1	.	.	TRBJ1-5	TGCGCCAGCAGCTTGGACGAAGGGGTTCAGCCCCAGCATTTT	CASSLDEGVQPQHF
TRBV5-1	.	TRBD1	TRBJ2-7	TGCGCCAGCAGCCCTTACGGACAGGCGAAATACGAGCAGTACTTC	CASSPYGQAKYEQYF
TRBV5-1	.	TRBD1	TRBJ1-1	TGCGCCAGCAGCTCCGGACAGGGGGCGGGTTGGAACACTGAAGCTTTCTTT	CASSSGQGAGWNTEAFF
TRBV7-7	.	TRBD1	TRBJ2-1	TGTGCTAGCAGCCCGTGGACAGGGGGCAATGAGCAGTTCTTC	CASSPWTGGNEQFF
TRBV10-2	.	TRBD1	TRBJ1-2	TGCGCCAGCAGTGAGTCAGGGACAGGGGAAATTCGTTGGTATGGCTACACCTTC	CASSESGTGEIRWYGYTF
TRBV23-1	.	.	TRBJ2-7	TGCGCCAGCAGTCAAGTGCGCTACGAGCAGTACTTC	CASSQVRYEQYF
TRBV15	.	TRBD2	TRBJ2-7	TGTGCCACCAGCAGACTAGCGGGGTTCGACGAGCAGTACTTC	CATSRLAGFDEQYF
TRBV29-1	few	.	TRBJ1-2	TGCAGCGTTCTCCGCAGGGGTAACTATGGCTACACCTTC	CSVLRRGNYGYTF
TRBV4-1	.	.	TRBJ1-1	TGCGCCAGCAGCCAAGATAGACAGTACACTGAAGCTTTCTTT	CASSQDRQYTEAFF
TRBV19	.	.	TRBJ1-2	TGTGCCAGTAGTACCAACGAGGGCCGAGGCTATGGCTACACCTTC	CASSTNEGRGYGYTF
TRBV7-2	.	.	TRBJ2-7	TGTGCCAGCGGCCGTACAGACGAGCAGTACTTC	CASGRTDEQYF
TRBV18	.	.	TRBJ2-7	TGTGCCAGCTCACCCTCCGAGCGGGTTTTGAAATCCGAGCAGTACTTC	CASSPSERVLKSEQYF
TRBV6-5	once	.	TRBJ1-6	TGTGCCAGCAAGTGGAGGAACGAAAATTCACCCCTCCACTTT	CASKWRNENSPLHF
TRBV9	.	.	TRBJ1-3	TGTGCCAGCAGCTTAGACGGGGTCTCTGGAAACACCATATATTTT	CASSLDGVSGNTIYF
TRBV21-1	.	.	TRBJ2-7	TGTGCCAGCAGCAAAGAAACGGGAGGGCCGTTTGTCGAGCAGTACTTC	CASSKETGGPFVEQYF
TRBV4-1	.	TRBD2	TRBJ2-1	TGCGCCAGCAGCCATCTAGCGGGGGGCTACAATGAGCAGTTCTTC	CASSHLAGGYNEQFF
TRBV29-1	.	.	TRBJ1-3	TGCAGCGTTGACTCGGGCTCTGGAAACACCATATATTTT	CSVDSGSGNTIYF
TRBV2	.	TRBD1	TRBJ1-1	TGTGCCAGCAGTGAAGAATGGAACAGGGGTGGAACTGAAGCTTTCTTT	CASSEEWNRGGTEAFF
TRBV30	few	.	TRBJ1-1	TGTGCCTGGACCGGGACTTCCCGGGCTTTCTTT	CAWTGTSRAFF
TRBV5-1	.	.	TRBJ2-7	TGCGCCAGCAGCTTCGGACAGCCCTACGATGAGCAGTACTTC	CASSFGQPYDEQYF
TRBV7-2	.	.	TRBJ1-1	TGTGCCAGCAGCTCCCAGACAGCGTTAACTGAAGCTTTCTTT	CASSSQTALTEAFF
TRBV5-6	.	.	TRBJ1-5	TGTGCCAGCACCAAGAACGTCAGGGAATGGGGCAATCAGCCCCAGCATTTT	CASTKNVREWGNQPQHF
TRBV5-1	.	.	TRBJ1-2	TGCGCCAGCAGTACCACAGATAACTATGGCTACACCTTC	CASSTTDNYGYTF
TRBV25-1	.	.	TRBJ1-3	TGTGCCAGCAGTGAGTCCGGACGGGGGGCGTCTGGAAACACCATATATTTT	CASSESGRGASGNTIYF
TRBV5-6	.	.	TRBJ1-2	TGTGCCAGCAGCTTAAGTCGGAACTATGGCTACACCTTC	CASSLSRNYGYTF
TRBV5-6	.	TRBD2	TRBJ2-2	TGTGCCAGCAGCCGAGGGCCTAGCGGTGGGAACACCGGGGAGCTGTTTTTT	CASSRGPSGGNTGELFF
TRBV10-2	.	TRBD1	TRBJ2-1	TGCGCCAGCGGCAAACCGGGACAGGGGGCCGTGGAGCAGTTCTTC	CASGKPGQGAVEQFF
TRBV14	.	.	TRBJ2-1	TGTGCCAGCAGCCAAGATTGGCTAGCGCGGAATGAGCAGTTCTTC	CASSQDWLARNEQFF
TRBV5-1	.	TRBD1	TRBJ2-5	TGCGCCAGCGCCGGGACAGGGGGTCGGGAGACCCAGTACTTC	CASAGTGGRETQYF
TRBV27	.	TRBD2	TRBJ2-3	TGTGCCAGCATGCTAGCGGGCACAGATACGCAGTATTTT	CASMLAGTDTQYF
TRBV6-5	once	.	TRBJ1-1	TGTGCCAGCAGTTACGGCCTTGTGAACACTGAAGCTTTCTTT	CASSYGLVNTEAFF
TRBV6-1	.	TRBD1	TRBJ2-7	TGTGCCAGCAGTGAAGGAACAGGGGGCTACGAGCAGTACTTC	CASSEGTGGYEQYF
TRBV5-8	.	.	TRBJ1-5	TGTGCCACCAGGCCTTGGGGGGGCGGTAGCAATCAGCCCCAGCATTTT	CATRPWGGGSNQPQHF
TRBV28	.	TRBD2	TRBJ2-1	TGTGCCAGCAGTTCTCCGACTAGCGGGAACTACAATGAGCAGTTCTTC	CASSSPTSGNYNEQFF
TRBV15	.	TRBD2	TRBJ2-3	TGTGCCACCAGCAGAGACCAGGGACTAGGCGGAGATACGCAGTATTTT	CATSRDQGLGGDTQYF
TRBV13	.	TRBD2	TRBJ2-3	TGTGCCAGCAGCGCGGGACTAGCGGGAACAGATACGCAGTATTTT	CASSAGLAGTDTQYF
TRBV7-6	.	.	TRBJ2-3	TGTGCCAGCAGCTTAGCGTCCAGGGCGGATACGCAGTATTTT	CASSLASRADTQYF
TRBV6-1	.	.	TRBJ2-3	TGTGCCAGCAGTGTGACAGGAGCCCGAAGCACAGATACGCAGTATTTT	CASSVTGARSTDTQYF
TRBV9	.	.	TRBJ2-1	TGTGCCAGCAGCGTGCTCCTAGCGACTAACAATGAGCAGTTCTTC	CASSVLLATNNEQFF
TRBV2	few	.	TRBJ1-2	TGTGCCAGCGCTGAAGGTCAGTGGTATGGCTACACCTTC	CASAEGQWYGYTF
TRBV7-2	.	.	TRBJ2-7	TGTGCCAGCAGCTTAGTATCCTACGAGCAGTACTTC	CASSLVSYEQYF
TRBV9	.	.	TRBJ1-2	TGTGCCAGCAGCGCCCCGGCGAGGGGGATGCGGGGCTACACCTTC	CASSAPARGMRGYTF
TRBV7-8	once	TRBD2	TRBJ2-5	TGTGCCAGCAGCTTAGGACTAGCGGGTCAAGAGACCCAGTACTTC	CASSLGLAGQETQYF
TRBV5-1	.	TRBD2	TRBJ2-2	TGCGCCAGCAGCCGCCAGTGGGAGGGCCGAGACGGGGAGCTGTTTTTT	CASSRQWEGRDGELFF
TRBV6-5	.	TRBD1	TRBJ2-1	TGTGCCAGCAGACCGACAGGGGGCTTCTACAATGAGCAGTTCTTC	CASRPTGGFYNEQFF
TRBV4-3	.	.	TRBJ2-1	TGCGCCAGCGGTAGAGACGCGGCGGTCGGGGGTGAGCAGTTCTTC	CASGRDAAVGGEQFF